The clone carrying this T cell receptor (beta chain) was observed a single time. Method: immunoSEQ multiplex PCR; TCRdb's copy keeps in-frame clones and lacks some. The table shows tens of thousands of clones, with approximately 70% occurring only once. The time point: cycle 4 day 1 (C4D1), after more than five weeks of nivolumab. Exposure to brentuximab vedotin varied, and each patient had relapsed following autologous stem cell transplantation. The data originate from a study of PD-1 blockade in classical Hodgkin lymphoma. Germline-derived CDR1 and CDR2 are SGHRS and YFSETQ. The CDR3 runs to 13 residues. Between the trimmed V and J ends, which lost 4 bases and 8 bases, there was a span of 15 bases.

V gene TRBV5-1 combines with J gene TRBJ2-5; a possible D gene is TRBD2 (5 bases). The origin of this receptor is a human donor with classical Hodgkin lymphoma. This material consisted of peripheral blood mononuclear cells (PBMCs), taken before the fourth cycle of nivolumab. In DNA form, the CDR3 reads TGCGCCAGCAGCCTGCCCACCGGGGTCACCCAGTACTTC. This codes for CASSLPTGVTQYF. The variable domain in full, completed from reference TRBV5-1 and TRBJ2-5, reads KAGVTQTPRYLIKTRGQQVTLSCSPISGHRSVSWYQQTPGQGLQFLFEYFSETQRNKGNFPGRFSGRQFSNSRSEMNVSTLELGDSALYLCASSLPTGVTQYFGPGTRLLVL.